This T cell receptor (beta chain) was recovered during a study of blood T cells in healthy people across ages (dated by TCRdb to the mid-2010s). With respect to the entire study: In model experiments, template switching captured roughly one uniquely barcoded TCR beta cDNA molecule for every two T cells. For two donors (one aged 18 to 30 and one aged 80 or older), the study analyzed two additional independent replicas of 1 million unique cDNA reads from the same blood draw. The donors were split into four age groups: young (average 16 years), middle-aged (about 40), aged (roughly 65) and long-lived (more than 80). To avoid experimental bias, donors of different ages were spread randomly across the sequencing lanes. The study measured age-related changes in TCR beta repertoire diversity using deep sequencing normalized with unique cDNA molecular identifiers. The study at large found these results: Observed TCR beta diversity per million T cells fell roughly linearly with age, and a significant reduction was already apparent by age roughly 40. Estimates of total diversity based on one million sequenced T cells were considered lower bounds and underestimates. Compared with the aged group, more naive CD4+ T cells, fewer expanded clones and increased TCR diversity were shown by the long-lived group, suggesting age selection. Bulk unsorted PBMC profiling prevented conclusive comparison of naive and antigen-experienced compartments. The percentage of naive T cells measured by flow cytometry correlated strongly with observed TCR beta diversity. The CMV infection status of donors was not known, potentially confounding age-related changes in expanded clonotypes.

In its sample, this clonotype was seen a few times. Which antigen it targets is not known. Base qualities are not recorded, but no much larger clone differs from it by a single base. The protocol used for the library was 5' RACE. Sequencing used an Illumina HiSeq 2500. A second PCR of roughly 6 to 11 cycles was performed with a sample-barcoded 5' primer and a J-beta primer mix. A template-switch 5' adaptor carrying 12 random nucleotides introduced a unique molecular identifier onto each TCR beta cDNA molecule. Each sample yielded at least 3 million CDR3-containing paired-end reads. First-strand cDNA was synthesized from all RNA with the Mint cDNA synthesis kit, primed by a TRBC-specific oligonucleotide. Following uracil-DNA glycosylase treatment, a first 18-cycle PCR with universal primers M1SS and BC2_uni_R was performed on all cDNA. The original pipeline was this. For normalization, 1 million high-quality reads were randomly selected from each sample, with every read carrying a distinct molecular identifier. Reads sharing molecular identifiers were discarded rather than binned into consensus sequences. MiTCR, set to a Q25 quality threshold and the strictest error-elimination algorithm, was used for CDR3 identification, clonotype clustering and error correction. A nonparametric unseen species model with Euler transformation was used to estimate lower-bound total TCR beta diversity. In TCRdb, the public reads were trimmed at Q25 with fastp and aligned with MiXCR, with productive beta chains retained. Every CDR3 protein is listed once, alongside the most common genes and DNA of its rows. It is TCRdb's table, rather than the study itself, that gives the V and J calls and clone size. Counted in this sample were about 1 million distinct CDR3 sequences; 40% to 55% of them appeared once. Approximately 20% of the sample rests with the top ten.

Reading from cysteine to phenylalanine, the CDR3 counts 14 amino acids. This entry keeps only the CDR3 DNA: 42 bases, framed from base 1. Trimming at the junction amounts to 6 bases on V and 4 bases on J, and the germline ends lie 12 bases apart. Systemically healthy Caucasian individuals from Russia, about 38 in total and aged about 6 to 100 years, were included as donors. Each donor gave 8.5 to 10 milliliters of peripheral blood, collected into EDTA-treated Vacutainer tubes. Ficoll-Paque density-gradient centrifugation was used to isolate PBMCs, with at least 6 million per sample. Total RNA was extracted from PBMCs with Trizol reagent, with at least 5.5 micrograms obtained per sample. For every donor, an aliquot of PBMCs went through flow cytometry to measure the percentages of naive CD45RAhigh/CD27high T cells.

This chain joins TRBV12-3 or TRBV12-4 to TRBJ1-4, with a weak D call of TRBD1 (6 bases match). Sample: blood. The sequence was collected from a woman aged 55-70 years in good health. The bases are TGTGCCAGCAGGGAAGGACAGAATAATGAAAAACTGTTTTTT. Its protein is CASREGQNNEKLFF.